This entry concerns a single T cell receptor (beta chain). This entry is derived from a study of PD-L1 blockade in urothelial cancer. Produced via immunoSEQ multiplex PCR; TCRdb's table is partial and in-frame only. The sample yields 48,000 or so clones, approximately 88% seen once. CDR3 length: 13 amino acids. V lost 5 bases and J 4 bases, leaving 12 bases between the germline ends. Time point described: pretreatment peripheral blood. The specimen was PBMCs, collected around atezolizumab (anti-PD-L1) treatment. The TCR comes from a woman aged 60-70 years with urothelial cancer. This chain uses TRBV5-3 with TRBJ1-2; no definite D call. TRBV5-3 is marked as an open reading frame, function uncertain. The CDR3 DNA reads TGTGCCAGAAGATCAACAGCCTCCTATGGCTACACCTTC. Its protein is CARRSTASYGYTF.